This paragraph reports one T cell receptor beta chain. This sample stems from a study of blood T cell repertoires in COVID-19. The wider study: T cells, B-cell-depleted T cells, or PBMCs provided the cDNA or gDNA that served as material.

The germline gives CDR1 SGHAT, CDR2 FQNNGV. This CDR3 is built from 16 residues. V was trimmed by 5 bases and J by 0 bases, leaving 14 bases between them. Assay used: immunoSEQ multiplex PCR; TCRdb lists only in-frame clones, some missing. The sample has about 180,000 clones, around 80% seen once. Sequencing was done on a sample of PBMCs or T cells enriched from blood (not recorded which). The TCR originated in a man aged 50-59 years who had recovered from COVID-19. The chain links TRBV11-2 to TRBJ2-1; the D gene is possibly TRBD2 (5 bases). In nucleotides, the CDR3 is TGTGCCAGCAGCCCCGGAGGAGCAAGCTCCTACAATGAGCAGTTCTTC. It codes for CASSPGGASSYNEQFF.